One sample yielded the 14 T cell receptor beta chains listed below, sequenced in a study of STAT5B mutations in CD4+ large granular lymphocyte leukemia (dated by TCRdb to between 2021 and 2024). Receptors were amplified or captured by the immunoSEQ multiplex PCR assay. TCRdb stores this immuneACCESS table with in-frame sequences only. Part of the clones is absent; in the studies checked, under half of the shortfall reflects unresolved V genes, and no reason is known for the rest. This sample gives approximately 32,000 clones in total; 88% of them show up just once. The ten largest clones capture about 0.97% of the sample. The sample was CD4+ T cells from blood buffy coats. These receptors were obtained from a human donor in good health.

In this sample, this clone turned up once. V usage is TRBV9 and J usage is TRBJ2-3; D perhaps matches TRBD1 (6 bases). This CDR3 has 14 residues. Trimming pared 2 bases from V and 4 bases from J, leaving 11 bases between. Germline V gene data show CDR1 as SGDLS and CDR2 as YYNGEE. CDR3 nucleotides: TGTGCCAGCAGCGTCAGACCAGGGGCAGATACGCAGTATTTT. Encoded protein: CASSVRPGADTQYF.

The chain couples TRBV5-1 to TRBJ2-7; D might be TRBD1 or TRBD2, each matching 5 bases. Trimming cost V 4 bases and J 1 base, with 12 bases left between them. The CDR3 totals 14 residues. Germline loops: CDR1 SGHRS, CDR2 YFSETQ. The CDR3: CASSVRDGSYEQYF. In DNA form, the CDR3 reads TGCGCCAGCAGCGTCCGGGACGGTTCCTACGAGCAGTACTTC.

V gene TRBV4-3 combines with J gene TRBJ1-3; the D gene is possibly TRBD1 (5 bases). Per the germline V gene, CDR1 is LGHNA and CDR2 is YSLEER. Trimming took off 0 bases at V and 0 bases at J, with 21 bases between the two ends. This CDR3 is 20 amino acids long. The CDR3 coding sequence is TGCGCCAGCAGCCAAGATCTAGGGCAGGGAGGGTCTTACTCTGGAAACACCATATATTTT. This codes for CASSQDLGQGGSYSGNTIYF.

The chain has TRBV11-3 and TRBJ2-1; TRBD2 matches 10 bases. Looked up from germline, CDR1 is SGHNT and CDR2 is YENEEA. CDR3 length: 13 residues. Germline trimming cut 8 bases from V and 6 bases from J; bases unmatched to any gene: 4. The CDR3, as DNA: TGTGCCAGCCGACTAGCGGGTAGCAATGAGCAGTTCTTC. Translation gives CASRLAGSNEQFF.

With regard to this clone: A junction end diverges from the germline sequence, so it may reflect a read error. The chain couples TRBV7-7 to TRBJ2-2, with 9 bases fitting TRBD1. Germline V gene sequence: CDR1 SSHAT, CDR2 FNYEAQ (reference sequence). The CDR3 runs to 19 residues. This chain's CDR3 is CASSLLIAAQGAVRGELFF. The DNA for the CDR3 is TGTGCTAGCAGCCTACTGATTGCCGCACAGGGGGCTGTACGGGGGGAGCTGTTTTTT.

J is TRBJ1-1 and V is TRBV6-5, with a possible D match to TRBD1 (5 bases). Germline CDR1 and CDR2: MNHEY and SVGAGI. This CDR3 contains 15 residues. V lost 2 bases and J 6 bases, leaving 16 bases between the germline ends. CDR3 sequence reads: CASSYGAGFFAEAFF. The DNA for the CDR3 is TGTGCCAGCAGTTACGGTGCAGGGTTTTTCGCTGAAGCTTTCTTT.

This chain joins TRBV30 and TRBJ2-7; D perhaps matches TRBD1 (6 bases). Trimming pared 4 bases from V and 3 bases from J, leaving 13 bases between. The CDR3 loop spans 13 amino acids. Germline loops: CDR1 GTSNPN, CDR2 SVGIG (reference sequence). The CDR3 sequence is CAWNQGLSYEQYF. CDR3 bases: TGTGCCTGGAACCAGGGGCTGAGCTACGAGCAGTACTTC.

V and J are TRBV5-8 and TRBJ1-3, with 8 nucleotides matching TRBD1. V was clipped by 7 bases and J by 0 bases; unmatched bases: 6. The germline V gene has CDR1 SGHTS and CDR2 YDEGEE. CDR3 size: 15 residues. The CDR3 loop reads CASSDRVGSGNTIYF. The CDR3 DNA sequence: TGTGCCAGCTCGGACAGGGTGGGCTCTGGAAACACCATATATTTT.

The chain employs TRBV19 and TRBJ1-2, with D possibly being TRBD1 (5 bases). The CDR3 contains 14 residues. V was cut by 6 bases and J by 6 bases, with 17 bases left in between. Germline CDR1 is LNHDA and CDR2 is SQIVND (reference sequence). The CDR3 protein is CASSSDRDLHGYTF. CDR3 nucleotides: TGTGCCAGTAGCTCCGACCGGGACTTACATGGCTACACCTTC.

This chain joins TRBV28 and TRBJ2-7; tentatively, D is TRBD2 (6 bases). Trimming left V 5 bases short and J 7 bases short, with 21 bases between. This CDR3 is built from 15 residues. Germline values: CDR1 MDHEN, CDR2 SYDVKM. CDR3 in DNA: TGTGCCAGCAGTCCCCTGCTAGCGCGTACGGGTGAGCAGTACTTC. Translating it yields CASSPLLARTGEQYF.

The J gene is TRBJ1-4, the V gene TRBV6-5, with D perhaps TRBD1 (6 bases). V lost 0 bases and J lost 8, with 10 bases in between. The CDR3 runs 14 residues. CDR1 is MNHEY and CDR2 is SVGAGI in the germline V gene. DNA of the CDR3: TGTGCCAGCAGTTACTCTCCGCAGGGGGAAAAACTGTTTTTT. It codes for CASSYSPQGEKLFF.

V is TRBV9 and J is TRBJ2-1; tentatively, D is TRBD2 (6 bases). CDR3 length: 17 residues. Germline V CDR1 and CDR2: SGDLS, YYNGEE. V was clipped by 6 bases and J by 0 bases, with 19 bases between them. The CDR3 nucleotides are TGTGCCAGCACCTCAGGAGGGTGGGGGAGCTCCTACAATGAGCAGTTCTTC. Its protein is CASTSGGWGSSYNEQFF.

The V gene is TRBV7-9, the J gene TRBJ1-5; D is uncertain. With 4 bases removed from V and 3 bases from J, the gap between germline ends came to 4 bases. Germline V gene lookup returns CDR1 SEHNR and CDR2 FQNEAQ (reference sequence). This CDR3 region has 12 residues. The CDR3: CASSSYNQPQHF. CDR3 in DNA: TGTGCCAGCAGCTCTTACAATCAGCCCCAGCATTTT.

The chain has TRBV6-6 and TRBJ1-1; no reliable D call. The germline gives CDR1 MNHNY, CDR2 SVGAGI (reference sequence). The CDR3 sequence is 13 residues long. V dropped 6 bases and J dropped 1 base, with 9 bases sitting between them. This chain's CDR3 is CASSSRGNTEAFF. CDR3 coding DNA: TGTGCCAGCAGCAGCCGGGGGAACACTGAAGCTTTCTTT.